This T cell receptor beta chain was retrieved from a study of control samples from healthy donors and cancer patients. Only in-frame clones appear in the TCRdb table, and some are missing; sequencing was by immunoSEQ multiplex PCR. The repertoire holds about 92,000 clones, with more than 75% as singletons. The CDR3 is 11 residues long. From germline, CDR1 is SGHTA and CDR2 FQGNSA. Trimming pared 5 bases from V and 4 bases from J, leaving 3 bases between. The rearrangement uses TRBV7-2 and TRBJ1-5; no clear D gene. The clonotype originates from a woman aged 55-69 years in good health. Sequencing input: blood. In DNA, the CDR3 is TGTGCCAGCAGCCCGAATCAGCCCCAGCATTTT. Translating it yields CASSPNQPQHF.